The 2 T cell receptor beta chains below all came from one sample that was sequenced in a study of monozygotic twins with inflammatory bowel disease. No DNA is given; TCRdb re-called the 5' RACE reads and lists each CDR3 protein once. This sample's clone table lists 330,000 or so distinct CDR3 sequences. The sample comprised blood. Source of these receptors: a human donor with ulcerative colitis or Crohn's disease, or a healthy co-twin of an affected twin (not recorded which).

The genes are TRBV12-3 or TRBV12-4 and TRBJ1-5; without DNA, the TCRdb call of TRBD1 cannot be checked. The CDR3 totals 14 residues. CDR3 amino acids: CASSNRAGNQPQHF.

The chain is built from TRBV7-9 and TRBJ1-4. The CDR3 consists of 15 residues. CDR1 SEHNR and CDR2 FQNEAQ come from the germline V gene (reference sequence). CDR3 protein: CASSPPQGTNEKLFF.